The present T cell receptor beta chain was sequenced within a study of cytomegalovirus exposure and HLA in healthy donors. Regarding the study as a whole: Analyzed later, most CMV-associated TCR beta chains appeared HLA-restricted.

Whereas donors were nominally healthy upon sampling, unrecorded immune exposures were probable. Germline CDR1 and CDR2: SSHAT and FNYEAQ (reference sequence). CDR3 length equals 15 residues. PCR used 60 Vbeta primers and 13 Jbeta primers. The table came from immunoSEQ multiplex PCR; TCRdb's copy has only in-frame clones and leaves some out. Its table records approximately 120,000 clones. With respect to this clone: What it recognizes is unknown. One end of the junction varies from germline; a read error may be responsible.

The sequence was obtained from a woman aged 55-75 years in good health and CMV-seronegative. V usage is TRBV7-7 and J usage is TRBJ1-4; 7 nucleotides match TRBD1. Sequences were obtained from PBMCs. CDR3 nucleotide sequence: TGTGCTAGCAGCTTAGGGGGGACAGTTAATGAAAAACTGTTTTTT. Translation gives CASSLGGTVNEKLFF.